Shown below are 31 T cell receptor beta chains from a single sample sequenced in a study of blood T cell repertoires in COVID-19. TCRdb's table, derived via immunoSEQ multiplex PCR, lists solely in-frame clones and lacks some. Here the sample spans 250,000 to 400,000 clones, roughly nine tenths being singletons. Sequenced input: peripheral blood. The source of these receptors is a woman aged 25 to 39 with COVID-19, enrolled during active disease.

This chain connects TRBV7-2 to TRBJ2-7; no reliable D call. The V gene's germline CDR1 is SGHTA and CDR2 FQGNSA. The germline V and J ends were trimmed by 2 bases and 6 bases, with 20 bases remaining between them. This CDR3 spans 16 amino acids. The CDR3 DNA reads TGTGCCAGCAGCTTATTCCACTATAACTCCCTACGCGAGCAGTACTTC. It encodes CASSLFHYNSLREQYF.

This chain connects TRBV5-1 to TRBJ2-2, with 10 bases aligning to TRBD1. Trimming at V came to 4 bases and at J to 0 bases, leaving 15 bases not matched to a gene. This CDR3 contains 20 residues. CDR1 is SGHRS, CDR2 YFSETQ, per germline. For the CDR3, the DNA is TGCGCCAGCAGCCCCAGGGGGACAGGGGATACTTACGCGAACACCGGGGAGCTGTTTTTT. This encodes CASSPRGTGDTYANTGELFF.

Worth noting for this clone: Within the sample, other DNA sequences also encode this same CDR3. This rearrangement joins TRBV11-2 to TRBJ1-6; D uncertain. V gave up 0 bases and J gave up 7 bases, with 7 bases separating them. Germline lookup yields CDR1 SGHAT and CDR2 FQNNGV. The CDR3 is 14 amino acids. CDR3 in amino acids: CASSLDLRNSPLHF. DNA of the CDR3: TGTGCCAGCAGCTTAGATTTGAGAAATTCACCCCTCCACTTT.

The chain joins TRBV19 to TRBJ1-5, with D uncertain. Germline V gene lookup returns CDR1 LNHDA and CDR2 SQIVND (reference sequence). The CDR3 runs to 16 residues. Trimming shortened V by 4 bases and J by 3 bases, and 16 bases separated the two germline ends. In DNA form, the CDR3 reads TGTGCCAGTAGTACTACCATCACCGCGTACAATCAGCCCCAGCATTTT. It specifies CASSTTITAYNQPQHF.

The chain links TRBV7-9 to TRBJ1-1; D remains ambiguous. Germline-derived CDR1 and CDR2 are SEHNR and FQNEAQ (reference sequence). There are 14 residues in the CDR3. V lost 6 bases and J lost 3, with 14 bases in between. CDR3 loop: CASSSMGGYTEAFF. The CDR3 DNA reads as TGTGCCAGCAGTTCCATGGGAGGCTACACTGAAGCTTTCTTT.

V usage is TRBV7-2 and J usage is TRBJ2-7, with D tentatively TRBD2 (5 bases). Germline-derived CDR1 and CDR2 are SGHTA and FQGNSA. CDR3 size: 12 residues. Trimming left V 4 bases short and J 6 bases short, with 10 bases between. CDR3 sequence (DNA): TGTGCCAGCAGCTCGCCTCGGGGCGAGCAGTACTTC. Encoded protein: CASSSPRGEQYF.

This rearrangement joins TRBV12-2 to TRBJ2-1; the D segment call TRBD2 is taken from the table without a DNA check. TRBV12-2 is classified as a pseudogene. This CDR3 is 18 amino acids long. The CDR3 loop reads CVTEKRDYASQDANEQFF. The CDR3 region has the DNA TGTGTAACCGAGAAGCGGGACTACGCTTCCCAGGACGCCAATGAGCAGTTCTTC.

V and J are TRBV7-3 and TRBJ2-3; TRBD1 agrees at 10 bases. The ends lost 3 bases at V and 0 bases at J; junction bases unmatched: 0. Germline V gives CDR1 SGHTA, CDR2 FQGTGA. This CDR3 is 15 amino acids long. The CDR3: CASSLGQGSTDTQYF. Here the CDR3 DNA reads TGTGCCAGCAGCTTGGGACAGGGGAGCACAGATACGCAGTATTTT.

This clone was counted a single time. V gene TRBV9 combines with J gene TRBJ2-3; D remains unclear. V was clipped by 4 bases and J by 1 base, with 16 bases between them. The CDR3 has 16 residues. In germline, CDR1 is SGDLS, CDR2 YYNGEE. In DNA form, the CDR3 reads TGTGCCAGCAGCCCCCCCGGCCTACGGGGCACAGATACGCAGTATTTT. Amino acids: CASSPPGLRGTDTQYF.

V gene TRBV6-2 or TRBV6-3 combines with J gene TRBJ2-1; tentative D call: TRBD2 (6 bases). The CDR3 is 16 residues long. Between the trimmed V and J ends, which lost 0 bases and 5 bases, there was a span of 14 bases. Germline V gene sequence: CDR1 MNHEY, CDR2 SVGEGT. As DNA, the CDR3 is TGTGCCAGCAGTTACTCGATCGTGGGAGGTCACAATGAGCAGTTCTTC. Encoded protein: CASSYSIVGGHNEQFF.

The V call is TRBV19, the J call TRBJ2-4, with D possibly matching TRBD2 (5 bases). The length of the CDR3 is 13 residues. Germline V gene sequence: CDR1 LNHDA, CDR2 SQIVND (reference sequence). Trimming left V 5 bases short and J 9 bases short, with 14 bases between. The CDR3, as DNA: TGTGCCAGTAGTCAGGCAGGTGAGGGCATTCAGTACTTC. Encoded protein: CASSQAGEGIQYF. The full variable domain, with the rest looked up from reference TRBV19 and TRBJ2-4, is DGGITQSPKYLFRKEGQNVTLSCEQNLNHDAMYWYRQDPGQGLRLIYYSQIVNDFQKGDIAEGYSVSREKKESFPLTVTSAQKNPTAFYLCASSQAGEGIQYFGAGTRLSVL.

The rearrangement joins TRBV30 to TRBJ1-5; D may be TRBD1 (5 bases). This CDR3 has 14 amino acids. From germline, CDR1 is GTSNPN and CDR2 SVGIG (reference sequence). With 2 bases removed from V and 4 bases from J, the gap between germline ends came to 12 bases. DNA of the CDR3: TGTGCCTGGAGTATTACAGGTCATAATCAGCCCCAGCATTTT. It is translated as CAWSITGHNQPQHF.

The V and J genes are TRBV21-1 and TRBJ2-1; the table's D call, TRBD2, was not checked against the DNA. TRBV21-1 is deemed a pseudogene. This CDR3 spans 16 amino acids. Here the CDR3 DNA reads TGTGCCAGCAGCAAAGTTGGCGGGAGCTCCTACAATGAGCAGTTCTTC. Its translation is CASSKVGGSSYNEQFF.

This clone was found once. The rearrangement joins TRBV7-3 to TRBJ2-1; TRBD2 matches 9 bases. The CDR3 spans 17 residues. CDR1 is SGHTA and CDR2 is FQGTGA in the germline V gene. J lost 0 bases, V lost 1 base, and 4 bases had no gene match. CDR3 in amino acids: CASSLKAGGVSYNEQFF. Here the CDR3 DNA reads TGTGCCAGCAGCTTAAAGGCGGGAGGGGTCTCCTACAATGAGCAGTTCTTC.

V gene TRBV7-6 combines with J gene TRBJ2-2; 9 positions match TRBD2. J gave up 7 bases and V 0 bases, and 9 bases lay outside the gene matches. Per germline, CDR1 SGHVS and CDR2 FNYEAQ. This CDR3 has 17 amino acids. The CDR3 DNA reads as TGTGCCAGCAGCTTAGCTGCTAGCGGGGTCTATCGCGGGGAGCTGTTTTTT. Amino acid sequence: CASSLAASGVYRGELFF.

The chain recombines TRBV29-1 with TRBJ2-1; 10 bases line up with TRBD2. The junction had 7 bases not matched to a gene; V was cut back by 2 bases and J by 0 bases. The germline CDR1 and CDR2 sequences are SQVTM and ANQGSEA. The CDR3 is made up of 17 amino acids. The CDR3 is CSVELASGRTSYNEQFF. CDR3 sequence (DNA): TGCAGCGTTGAACTTGCTAGCGGGAGAACCTCCTACAATGAGCAGTTCTTC.

This clone was observed once. The chain employs TRBV7-3 and TRBJ1-4; D not certain. This CDR3 has 13 residues. V was pared by 4 bases and J by 8 bases, with 11 bases between. Germline assignment: CDR1 SGHTA and CDR2 FQGTGA. CDR3 amino acids: CASSSSSGEKLFF. The DNA for the CDR3 is TGTGCCAGCAGCTCATCTAGTGGGGAAAAACTGTTTTTT.

The chain uses TRBV13 and TRBJ2-3; 11 nucleotides line up with TRBD2. This CDR3 has 17 residues. The V segment lost 3 bases and the J segment 1 base; nucleotides outside the gene matches: 6. CDR1 and CDR2 (germline): PRHDT, FYEKMQ (reference sequence). CDR3 bases: TGTGCCAGCAGCTTCGTAGCGGGAGGGTCTGGCACAGATACGCAGTATTTT. It is translated as CASSFVAGGSGTDTQYF.

A note on this clone: The sample carries other DNA sequences with the same CDR3. The chain carries TRBV19 and TRBJ1-5, with D uncertain. The CDR3 runs to 15 residues. In germline, CDR1 is LNHDA, CDR2 SQIVND (reference sequence). The germline V and J ends were trimmed by 1 base and 2 bases, with 9 bases remaining between them. For the CDR3, the DNA is TGTGCCAGTAGTATAGGAGGTCGCGGCAATCAGCCCCAGCATTTT. It encodes CASSIGGRGNQPQHF.

The chain carries TRBV5-1 and TRBJ2-6; perhaps TRBD2 as D (5 bases). The CDR3 is made up of 14 amino acids. Deletions cut 5 bases from V and 6 bases from J, with 12 bases between. Germline V gives CDR1 SGHRS, CDR2 YFSETQ. Written as DNA, the CDR3 is TGCGCCAGCAGACAAGCCGGGGAGGCCAACGTCCTGACTTTC. It is translated as CASRQAGEANVLTF.

The V gene is TRBV6-5, the J gene TRBJ1-4, with D maybe TRBD1 (6 bases). This CDR3 region has 14 residues. Trimming took off 8 bases at V and 6 bases at J, with 16 bases between the two ends. Per germline, CDR1 MNHEY and CDR2 SVGAGI. The CDR3 bases are TGTGCCAGCGGCGGTTTGGGGGCCGATGAAAAACTGTTTTTT. Translating it yields CASGGLGADEKLFF.

The rearrangement joins TRBV6-5 to TRBJ1-3; D is unclear. This CDR3 has 13 residues. Trimming left V 4 bases short and J 2 bases short, with 6 bases between. Germline assignment: CDR1 MNHEY and CDR2 SVGAGI. CDR3 in amino acids: CASSSNPGNTIYF. CDR3 nucleotide sequence: TGTGCCAGCAGTTCTAATCCTGGAAACACCATATATTTT.

J is TRBJ2-7 and V is TRBV11-1, with TRBD1 matching over 7 bases. Germline V lookup: CDR1 SGHAT, CDR2 FQDESV (reference sequence). The V gene end was trimmed by 3 bases and the J gene end by 2 bases; junction bases not matched to a gene: 4. The CDR3 contains 14 residues. The CDR3 nucleotides are TGTGCCAGCAGCTTCCCGGGACAGCCCTACGAGCAGTACTTC. Amino acid sequence: CASSFPGQPYEQYF.

The rearrangement uses TRBV28 and TRBJ1-1; 8 bases agree with TRBD1. J lost 10 bases, V lost 2 bases, and 3 bases had no gene match. The CDR3 is 12 residues long. Germline CDR1 MDHEN, CDR2 SYDVKM. The CDR3 sequence: CASSLGDRRAFF. The CDR3 DNA reads TGTGCCAGCAGTTTAGGGGACAGGAGAGCTTTCTTT. The whole variable domain, remainder taken from reference TRBV28 and TRBJ1-1, is DVKVTQSSRYLVKRTGEKVFLECVQDMDHENMFWYRQDPGLGLRLIYFSYDVKMKEKGDIPEGYSVSREKKERFSLILESASTNQTSMYLCASSLGDRRAFFGQGTRLTVV.

V and J are TRBV29-1 and TRBJ2-5; 10 bases fit TRBD2. This CDR3 is 14 amino acids long. V was pared by 4 bases and J by 7 bases, with 9 bases of the junction left unmatched. From germline, CDR1 is SQVTM and CDR2 ANQGSEA. CDR3 coding DNA: TGCAGCGTTGTATTAGCAAGCGGGAGGGGGACCCAGTACTTC. Translation gives CSVVLASGRGTQYF.

The V gene is TRBV7-2, the J gene TRBJ2-1; tentatively, D is TRBD1 (6 bases). The CDR3 totals 15 residues. V was trimmed by 4 bases and J by 7 bases, leaving 17 bases between them. CDR1 and CDR2 from the germline V gene are SGHTA and FQGNSA. The CDR3 nucleotides are TGTGCCAGCAGCTCGGGACACCTATCCATTAATGAGCAGTTCTTC. Its translation: CASSSGHLSINEQFF.

This sequence joins TRBV19 and TRBJ2-7; D not certain. V lost 8 bases and J 0 bases, leaving 11 bases between the germline ends. CDR3 length equals 13 residues. CDR1 is LNHDA, CDR2 SQIVND, per germline (reference sequence). Here the CDR3 DNA reads TGTGCCAGTCATGCAGACAACTCCTACGAGCAGTACTTC. It specifies CASHADNSYEQYF.

The rearrangement joins TRBV25-1 to TRBJ2-2; 9 bases map to TRBD1. This CDR3 contains 14 residues. The junction had 0 bases not matched to a gene; V was cut back by 6 bases and J by 1 base. The germline gives CDR1 MGHDK, CDR2 SYGVNS. CDR3 sequence (DNA): TGTGCCAGCAGGGGACAGGGGAACACCGGGGAGCTGTTTTTT. Protein: CASRGQGNTGELFF.

A single count supports this clone. Here the CDR3 reads CASSLLGTSGNTIYF. CDR3 sequence (DNA): TGCGCCAGCAGCTTGCTAGGGACATCTGGAAACACCATATATTTT. The J gene is TRBJ1-3, the V gene TRBV5-1; perhaps TRBD1 as D (6 bases). The CDR3 is made up of 15 amino acids. Trimming cost V 1 base and J 1 base, with 9 bases left between them. The V gene's germline CDR1 is SGHRS and CDR2 YFSETQ.

The chain employs TRBV19 and TRBJ1-1, with D tentatively TRBD1 (5 bases). The CDR3 length is 17 residues. The V end lost 5 bases, the J end lost 4 bases, and 23 bases lay between the germline ends. From germline, CDR1 is LNHDA and CDR2 SQIVND (reference sequence). As DNA, the CDR3 is TGTGCCAGTAGTGCGCGGGGGACCCCTATGTGGACCACTGAAGCTTTCTTT. This translates into CASSARGTPMWTTEAFF.

The chain recombines TRBV5-4 with TRBJ1-1; TRBD1 agrees at 8 bases. The CDR3 sequence is 16 residues long. The germline CDR1 and CDR2 sequences are SGHNT and YYREEE (reference sequence). The V segment lost 4 bases and the J segment 5 bases; nucleotides outside the gene matches: 13. CDR3: CASSPERDRKGTEAFF. CDR3 DNA: TGTGCCAGCAGCCCCGAGAGGGACAGGAAGGGGACTGAAGCTTTCTTT.